These T cell receptor beta chains were read from a single sample in a study of blood T cell repertoires in COVID-19. Some clones are missing from TCRdb's copy, which holds only in-frame ones; the method was immunoSEQ multiplex PCR. Among about 320,000 clones listed, approximately 90% were seen once. Sequencing used peripheral blood. These receptor sequences come from a woman under 40 with COVID-19, enrolled during active disease. The CDR3 runs from the conserved cysteine through the conserved F or W. Each record gives: V gene, clone size, J gene, D gene, CDR3 protein, CDR3 DNA. D genes are given only for firm matches. Where a row states a size, it is once, few, many or the class of an expanded clone; other rows omit it.

TRBV18	NA	TRBJ2-5	TRBD2	CASSPGLRETQYF	TGTGCCAGCTCACCGGGACTAAGAGAGACCCAGTACTTC
TRBV24-1	NA	TRBJ2-2	NA	CATSSRSNTGELFF	TGTGCCACCAGTTCCAGGTCGAACACCGGGGAGCTGTTTTTT
TRBV11-2	NA	TRBJ1-3	NA	CASRGQGGNTIYF	TGTGCCAGCAGAGGGCAGGGAGGGAACACCATATATTTT
TRBV3-1/TRBV3-2	once	TRBJ1-5	NA	CASSQGAGTNNQPQHF	TGTGCCAGCAGCCAAGGTGCAGGAACGAACAATCAGCCCCAGCATTTT
TRBV6-5	once	TRBJ1-2	TRBD1	CASSLRQGFGYTF	TGTGCCAGCAGCCTTCGACAGGGCTTTGGCTACACCTTC
TRBV7-2	many	TRBJ1-5	TRBD1	CASSSRVVTGAQPQHF	TGTGCCAGCAGCTCCCGAGTGGTGACAGGGGCTCAGCCCCAGCATTTT
TRBV6-6	once	TRBJ2-5	TRBD1	CASSYRDRQETQYF	TGTGCCAGCAGTTACAGGGACAGGCAAGAGACCCAGTACTTC
TRBV14	NA	TRBJ1-2	TRBD1	CASSQHLGTGPYGYTF	TGTGCCAGCAGCCAACATTTAGGGACAGGGCCCTATGGCTACACCTTC
TRBV29-1	NA	TRBJ2-1	TRBD2	CSVRSGTSSYNEQFF	TGCAGCGTCCGAAGCGGGACCAGCTCCTACAATGAGCAGTTCTTC
TRBV2	once	TRBJ1-6	NA	CASRTWGDNSPLHF	TGTGCCAGCAGGACGTGGGGAGATAATTCACCCCTCCACTTT
TRBV6-6	NA	TRBJ2-2	NA	CAIRQGNTGELFF	TGTGCCATTCGGCAGGGGAACACCGGGGAGCTGTTTTTT
TRBV29-1	NA	TRBJ1-1	NA	CSVVGGQFEAFF	TGCAGCGTTGTGGGCGGACAGTTTGAAGCTTTCTTT
TRBV4-2	NA	TRBJ2-3	NA	CASSQDGYADTQYF	TGTGCCAGCAGCCAAGACGGGTACGCAGATACGCAGTATTTT
TRBV5-6	once	TRBJ2-7	TRBD1	CASSGQGYEQYF	TGTGCCAGCAGCGGACAGGGCTATGAGCAGTACTTC
TRBV5-8	once	TRBJ1-1	TRBD1	CASSWGTEPTEAFF	TGTGCCAGCAGCTGGGGGACAGAACCCACTGAAGCTTTCTTT
TRBV12-3/TRBV12-4	NA	TRBJ2-7	NA	CASSKLLDSVQYF	TGTGCCAGCAGCAAACTACTCGATTCAGTGCAGTACTTC
TRBV27	once	TRBJ2-7	NA	CASSSSYEQYF	TGTGCCAGCAGCTCCTCCTACGAGCAGTACTTC
TRBV11-3	NA	TRBJ2-7	TRBD1	CASSSDRVGSYEQYF	TGTGCCAGCAGCTCCGACAGGGTGGGTTCCTACGAGCAGTACTTC
TRBV19	few	TRBJ2-2	TRBD1	CASSAIDRGETGELFF	TGTGCCAGTAGTGCTATAGACAGGGGGGAGACCGGGGAGCTGTTTTTT
TRBV11-2	few	TRBJ2-1	TRBD1	CASSRGQAYNEQFF	TGTGCCAGCAGCCGGGGACAGGCCTACAATGAGCAGTTCTTC
TRBV5-6	NA	TRBJ1-4	NA	CASRYTGGGGEKLFF	TGTGCCAGCAGGTATACAGGCGGCGGGGGTGAAAAACTGTTTTTT
TRBV5-4	NA	TRBJ1-2	TRBD1	CASTPTGGHYGYTF	TGTGCCAGCACCCCGACAGGGGGACACTATGGCTACACCTTC
TRBV11-2	NA	TRBJ2-1	TRBD1	CASSLDGTGMYNEQFF	TGTGCCAGCAGCTTAGACGGGACAGGGATGTACAATGAGCAGTTCTTC
TRBV6-6	NA	TRBJ1-1	TRBD1	CASRTGGSGTEAFF	TGTGCCAGCAGAACAGGGGGGTCGGGCACTGAAGCTTTCTTT
TRBV5-6	NA	TRBJ1-2	TRBD1	CASTHRGGYTF	TGTGCCAGCACCCACAGGGGTGGCTACACCTTC